One sample yielded the 21 T cell receptor beta chains listed below, sequenced in a study of T cell responses to AZD1222 COVID-19 vaccine. Measured with immunoSEQ multiplex PCR; TCRdb has only the in-frame clones, and not every one. Among 90,000 to 150,000 clones listed, around 92% were seen once. The specimen was peripheral blood, collected on day 0 of AZD1222 vaccination. Source of these receptors: an adult in good health.

This chain joins TRBV30 and TRBJ1-2; D ambiguous. From germline, CDR1 is GTSNPN and CDR2 SVGIG (reference sequence). The length of the CDR3 is 14 residues. Trimming stripped 0 bases from V and 7 bases from J, with 15 bases between. The CDR3 reads CAWSVAGPVFGYTF. The CDR3 nucleotides read TGTGCCTGGAGTGTAGCCGGGCCAGTTTTTGGCTACACCTTC.

The rearrangement uses TRBV18 and TRBJ2-1; no clear D gene. In germline, CDR1 is KGHSH, CDR2 LQKENI. Trimming cost V 6 bases and J 5 bases, with 8 bases left between them. The CDR3 contains 12 residues. The CDR3 bases are TGTGCCAGCTCCCCGGGCGACAATGAGCAGTTCTTC. Translated: CASSPGDNEQFF.

The chain couples TRBV6-5 to TRBJ2-1; 9 nucleotides line up with TRBD2. This CDR3 is built from 15 residues. The trim removed 4 bases at V and 5 bases at J, leaving 6 bases unmatched. The germline gives CDR1 MNHEY, CDR2 SVGAGI. The CDR3, as DNA: TGTGCCAGCAGTTTAAATCAGCGGGGGGACAATGAGCAGTTCTTC. Its translation is CASSLNQRGDNEQFF.

This clone was seen only a few times. This CDR3 is CASSLNADNSPLHF. In DNA form, the CDR3 reads TGTGCCAGCAGCTTAAACGCTGATAATTCACCCCTCCACTTT. V gene TRBV7-8 combines with J gene TRBJ1-6, with D unresolved. Germline V gene sequence: CDR1 SGHVS, CDR2 FQNEAQ. With 2 bases removed from V and 5 bases from J, the gap between germline ends came to 7 bases. CDR3 length: 14 residues.

The chain combines TRBV5-1 with TRBJ1-1; weak D call: TRBD1 (6 bases). V was cut by 3 bases and J by 4 bases, with 19 bases left in between. The germline CDR1 and CDR2 sequences are SGHRS and YFSETQ. The CDR3 consists of 16 residues. CDR3 DNA sequence: TGCGCCAGCAGCTCCCGAGGGGGGGGCTTGGGCACTGAAGCTTTCTTT. This codes for CASSSRGGGLGTEAFF. Full variable domain (rest looked up from reference TRBV5-1 and TRBJ1-1): KAGVTQTPRYLIKTRGQQVTLSCSPISGHRSVSWYQQTPGQGLQFLFEYFSETQRNKGNFPGRFSGRQFSNSRSEMNVSTLELGDSALYLCASSSRGGGLGTEAFFGQGTRLTVV.

The chain recombines TRBV28 with TRBJ1-2; TRBD1 might be the D (5 bases). The V end lost 4 bases, the J end lost 2 bases, and 14 bases lay between the germline ends. Germline CDR1 MDHEN, CDR2 SYDVKM. The CDR3 length is 15 residues. CDR3 in DNA: TGTGCCAGCAGTTCCCGGGAGGGACCGAACTATGGCTACACCTTC. Encoded protein: CASSSREGPNYGYTF.

V and J are TRBV29-1 and TRBJ2-5; a possible D gene is TRBD2 (5 bases). The CDR3 length is 14 residues. Trimming pared 4 bases from V and 2 bases from J, leaving 14 bases between. Germline CDR1 reads SQVTM; CDR2 reads ANQGSEA. This chain's CDR3 is CSVVSSRRQETQYF. The CDR3 region has the DNA TGCAGCGTTGTTTCATCGCGGAGGCAAGAGACCCAGTACTTC.

The chain has TRBV12-5 and TRBJ2-4; 7 nucleotides match TRBD1. Germline CDR1 and CDR2: LGHNT and FRNRAP. Unmatched junction bases numbered 7, after V lost 1 base and J lost 4 bases. This CDR3 contains 16 residues. CDR3: CASGLGWGQSKNIQYF. In DNA, the CDR3 is TGTGCTAGTGGTTTGGGATGGGGACAGTCAAAAAACATTCAGTACTTC.

The V gene is TRBV19, the J gene TRBJ2-7; 8 bases are shared with TRBD2. This CDR3 has 14 residues. V was pared by 4 bases and J by 5 bases, with 7 bases of the junction left unmatched. Germline CDR1 and CDR2: LNHDA and SQIVND (reference sequence). The CDR3 loop reads CASSTLDGRDEQYF. CDR3 coding DNA: TGTGCCAGTAGTACGTTGGACGGGAGGGACGAGCAGTACTTC.

This clone was detected only once. The chain uses TRBV29-1 and TRBJ2-5; D is perhaps TRBD1 or TRBD2 (5 bases each). Per germline, CDR1 SQVTM and CDR2 ANQGSEA. This CDR3 spans 15 amino acids. Trimming shortened V by 1 base and J by 2 bases, and 14 bases separated the two germline ends. CDR3 sequence: CSVEGGRHTQETQYF. CDR3 bases: TGCAGCGTTGAAGGGGGGAGACACACTCAAGAGACCCAGTACTTC.

The V call is TRBV5-1, the J call TRBJ2-2, with D uncertain. Trimming left V 0 bases short and J 0 bases short, with 9 bases between. CDR1 is SGHRS and CDR2 is YFSETQ in the germline V gene. This CDR3 has 16 residues. CDR3 region: CASSLEAAANTGELFF. The CDR3 DNA follows: TGCGCCAGCAGCTTGGAGGCGGCCGCGAACACCGGGGAGCTGTTTTTT.

The CDR3 bases are TGTGCCAGCAGCTTAGGACAGGAGTACGAGCAGTACTTC. Translating gives CASSLGQEYEQYF. The chain recombines TRBV11-2 with TRBJ2-7, with a possible D match to TRBD1 (6 bases). V was clipped by 1 base and J by 4 bases, with 8 bases between them. Germline-derived CDR1 and CDR2 are SGHAT and FQNNGV. The CDR3 length is 13 residues.

V and J are TRBV6-5 and TRBJ2-1; 10 nucleotides match TRBD2. Germline CDR1 is MNHEY and CDR2 is SVGAGI. After removal of 5 bases from V and 4 bases from J, the junction contained 5 bases not matched to a gene. The CDR3 sequence is 15 residues long. CDR3 coding DNA: TGTGCCAGCAGTCCTCTAGCGGGAGAATACAATGAGCAGTTCTTC. This gives the protein CASSPLAGEYNEQFF.

DNA of the CDR3: TGTGCCAGCAGCCCTCGGCCGGGGGGGGCTTCACAAGAGACCCAGTACTTC. It translates to CASSPRPGGASQETQYF. The rearrangement uses TRBV7-6 and TRBJ2-5; TRBD2 agrees at 8 bases. The V and J ends lost 5 bases and 2 bases, in that order; junction bases with no gene match: 13. This CDR3 has 17 amino acids. Germline V gene sequence: CDR1 SGHVS, CDR2 FNYEAQ. Looking up the rest from reference TRBV7-6 and TRBJ2-5 gives the full variable domain: GAGVSQSPRYKVTKRGQDVALRCDPISGHVSLYWYRQALGQGPEFLTYFNYEAQQDKSGLPNDRFSAERPEGSISTLTIQRTEQRDSAMYRCASSPRPGGASQETQYFGPGTRLLVL.

The chain is built from TRBV2 and TRBJ1-4; 7 bases match TRBD1. The V segment lost 6 bases and the J segment 6 bases; nucleotides outside the gene matches: 7. This CDR3 comprises 14 residues. Per the germline V gene, CDR1 is SNHLY and CDR2 is FYNNEI. The CDR3 DNA reads TGTGCCAGCAGCGACCGACAGGGTGATGAAAAACTGTTTTTT. This sequence encodes CASSDRQGDEKLFF.

The chain uses TRBV7-9 and TRBJ1-1; maybe TRBD1 (5 bases). The CDR3 consists of 16 residues. The germline V gene has CDR1 SEHNR and CDR2 FQNEAQ (reference sequence). Trimming shortened V by 6 bases and J by 1 base, and 18 bases separated the two germline ends. CDR3 protein: CASSYRAGPPNTEAFF. DNA of the CDR3: TGTGCCAGCAGTTACCGGGCGGGACCCCCGAACACTGAAGCTTTCTTT.

The J gene is TRBJ1-3, the V gene TRBV19; tentatively, D is TRBD1 (5 bases). Germline CDR1 and CDR2: LNHDA and SQIVND (reference sequence). The CDR3 runs 18 residues. The germline V and J ends were trimmed by 3 bases and 0 bases, with 18 bases remaining between them. For the CDR3, the DNA is TGTGCCAGTAGTATCCCCTTCCTCGGGGCCGACTCTGGAAACACCATATATTTT. Encoded protein: CASSIPFLGADSGNTIYF. The full variable domain, its missing parts supplied by reference TRBV19 and TRBJ1-3, is DGGITQSPKYLFRKEGQNVTLSCEQNLNHDAMYWYRQDPGQGLRLIYYSQIVNDFQKGDIAEGYSVSREKKESFPLTVTSAQKNPTAFYLCASSIPFLGADSGNTIYFGEGSWLTVV.

The chain couples TRBV2 to TRBJ2-1, with TRBD2 matching over 9 bases. This CDR3 region has 16 residues. Per the germline V gene, CDR1 is SNHLY and CDR2 is FYNNEI. Germline trimming cut 0 bases from V and 7 bases from J; bases unmatched to any gene: 7. This CDR3 reads CASSEALFTSGNEQFF. The DNA for the CDR3 is TGTGCCAGCAGTGAAGCGCTATTTACTAGCGGGAATGAGCAGTTCTTC.

The genes are TRBV28 and TRBJ1-6, with a weak D call TRBD1 (5 bases). Germline lookup yields CDR1 MDHEN and CDR2 SYDVKM. The CDR3 sequence is 14 residues long. The ends were cut back, 6 bases at V and 9 bases at J, with 15 bases in the middle. CDR3 nucleotides: TGTGCCAGCAGACCCCGTTTGGGGGTTTCACCCCTCCACTTT. Amino acid sequence: CASRPRLGVSPLHF.

The sample holds one count of this clone. The sample has other DNA sequences that encode this CDR3 too. The chain is built from TRBV19 and TRBJ1-5; 9 nucleotides line up with TRBD1. Germline V CDR1 and CDR2: LNHDA, SQIVND (reference sequence). J gave up 2 bases and V 2 bases, and 1 base lay outside the gene matches. The length of the CDR3 is 15 residues. CDR3 sequence (DNA): TGTGCCAGTAGTATAACAGGGGGCGGCAATCAGCCCCAGCATTTT. As protein: CASSITGGGNQPQHF.

The chain uses TRBV10-1 and TRBJ1-3; tentative D call: TRBD1 (5 bases). The CDR3 runs 16 residues. V lost 2 bases to trimming and J lost 0 bases, with 11 bases between them. CDR1 WNHNN and CDR2 SYGVQD come from the germline V gene (reference sequence). CDR3 bases: TGCGCCAGCAGTGAGGATACAGGCCGCTCTGGAAACACCATATATTTT. Amino acid sequence: CASSEDTGRSGNTIYF.